The clone carrying this T cell receptor beta chain was detected once. Its specificity is not known. Trimming pared 5 bases from V and 7 bases from J, leaving 12 bases between. The CDR3 totals 12 residues. Germline V gene lookup returns CDR1 SEHNR and CDR2 FQNEAQ (reference sequence). Clones were sequenced by immunoSEQ multiplex PCR, and TCRdb holds only the in-frame ones, with some missing. The sample comprises 250,000 to 300,000 clones, about 94% of which are singletons, and about 0.5% rests with the top ten. This record belongs to a study of T cell responses to AZD1222 COVID-19 vaccine. Study-wide findings and caveats: Repertoire samples came only from after the peak T cell response. Just a handful of AZD1222 recipients were seropositive at baseline.

The sequences come from peripheral blood, collected 28 days after the second AZD1222 dose. V gene TRBV7-9 combines with J gene TRBJ2-7; a weak D match, TRBD2 (5 bases). This clonotype originated in an adult who received the AZD1222 COVID-19 vaccine. The CDR3 is CASSAVSGEQYF. In DNA form, the CDR3 reads TGTGCCAGCAGCGCCGTCTCGGGAGAGCAGTACTTC.